Following are 27 T cell receptor beta chains from one sample sequenced in a study of metastatic and nonmetastatic thyroid tumors. All patients reached thyroid surgery having received no treatment beforehand. TCRdb re-called the PCR reads via MiXCR. This table has roughly 15,000 clones, around 23% appearing once. Sequencing was done on a sample of adjacent normal tissue. These receptors were taken from a female donor with papillary thyroid cancer or a benign thyroid nodule (not recorded which). Some clones in this sample may be carry-over from other donors' samples.

Only a few counts were recorded for this clone. Relative to the germline gene, one junction end is altered; a read error may explain this. The rearrangement links TRBV12-3 or TRBV12-4 to TRBJ2-1, with 7 nucleotides matching TRBD2. CDR3 length equals 15 residues. In DNA form, the CDR3 reads TGTCCCAGCACCCCCGGGGGACTATCGGTCAGGGAGCAGTTCTTC. Its protein product is CPSTPGGLSVREQFF.

By sample share, this clone is medium-sized. This chain connects TRBV6-5 to TRBJ1-3, with unresolved D. From germline, CDR1 is MNHEY and CDR2 SVGAGI. The CDR3 contains 15 residues. The V and J ends lost 0 bases and 2 bases respectively, with 8 bases between them. CDR3 bases: TGTGCCAGCAGTTACTCGTCAGGTGCTGGAAACACCATATATTTT. This codes for CASSYSSGAGNTIYF.

This clone is medium-sized (0.01 to 0.1%) in the sample. V is TRBV6-1 and J is TRBJ1-2, with D possibly being TRBD1 (5 bases). The CDR3 has 11 amino acids. Per germline, CDR1 MNHNS and CDR2 SASEGT. The CDR3, as DNA: TGTGCTGCCGGGGCCTTCGAGGGCTACACCTTC. It translates to CAAGAFEGYTF.

This clone was counted many times. This sequence joins TRBV9 and TRBJ2-1, with 8 bases identical to TRBD1. The ends lost 1 base at V and 7 bases at J; junction bases unmatched: 13. CDR1 SGDLS and CDR2 YYNGEE come from the germline V gene. CDR3 length equals 17 residues. This CDR3 is CASSVMGTGGSLNEQFF. The CDR3, as DNA: TGTGCCAGCAGCGTAATGGGGACAGGAGGTTCATTAAATGAGCAGTTCTTC.

This clone has a count of ten or more. The CDR3 reads CAWNRGREEETQYF. CDR3 nucleotide sequence: TGTGCCTGGAACCGTGGGCGAGAAGAGGAGACCCAGTACTTC. J is TRBJ2-5 and V is TRBV30, with D unresolved. Trimming left V 4 bases short and J 5 bases short, with 17 bases between. Germline V CDR1 and CDR2: GTSNPN, SVGIG (reference sequence). The CDR3 has 14 amino acids.

This clone is labeled medium-sized. The chain carries TRBV2 and TRBJ2-7; 7 positions match TRBD2. Unmatched junction bases numbered 10, after V lost 10 bases and J lost 4 bases. CDR3 length: 13 amino acids. Germline lookup yields CDR1 SNHLY and CDR2 FYNNEI. The CDR3, as DNA: TGTGCCACTACTGGGGGGGGTCGATACGAGCAGTACTTC. This gives the protein CATTGGGRYEQYF.

This clone occurred many times. The rearrangement links TRBV19 to TRBJ1-4; D gene unclear. The germline V gene encodes CDR1 LNHDA and CDR2 SQIVND (reference sequence). This CDR3 is 16 amino acids long. V gave up 6 bases and J gave up 3 bases, with 17 bases separating them. Here the CDR3 DNA reads TGTGCCAGTAGACCAGGTGATGGGGTGGCTAATGAAAAACTGTTTTTT. Its protein is CASRPGDGVANEKLFF.

The chain has TRBV11-2 and TRBJ2-7; D might be TRBD1 (6 bases). The V gene's germline CDR1 is SGHAT and CDR2 FQNNGV. With 1 base removed from V and 4 bases from J, the gap between germline ends came to 8 bases. The CDR3 covers 13 residues. The CDR3 DNA sequence: TGTGCCAGCAGCTTAGTAGGGGGTTACGAGCAGTACTTC. The encoded protein is CASSLVGGYEQYF.

This clone was detected only a few times. The V gene is TRBV6-1, the J gene TRBJ2-2, with TRBD2 as a possible D gene (6 bases). Germline V lookup: CDR1 MNHNS, CDR2 SASEGT. V lost 7 bases and J 7 bases, leaving 19 bases between the germline ends. This CDR3 has 15 residues. This chain's CDR3 is CASTPSGGAVGELFF. CDR3 bases: TGTGCCAGCACCCCCAGTGGAGGGGCGGTCGGGGAGCTGTTTTTT.

The CDR3 region has the DNA TGTGCCAGCAGCGGGAGGGGACTAGCGGTCACAGATACGCAGTATTTT. Translated: CASSGRGLAVTDTQYF. The rearrangement joins TRBV9 to TRBJ2-3; 11 positions match TRBD2. The trim removed 3 bases at V and 2 bases at J, leaving 5 bases unmatched. The germline gives CDR1 SGDLS, CDR2 YYNGEE. This CDR3 contains 16 residues.

Worth noting for this clone: The junction does not match germline at one end; this may be a read error. The J gene is TRBJ2-5, the V gene TRBV6-1, with TRBD2 matching over 7 bases. Germline CDR1 reads MNHNS; CDR2 reads SASEGT. CDR3 length: 16 residues. The CDR3 region is CASSEAAGVGQKTQYF. For the CDR3, the DNA is TGTGCCAGCAGTGAAGCGGCGGGAGTGGGCCAAAAGACCCAGTACTTC.

V usage is TRBV6-1 and J usage is TRBJ1-1, with a tentative D call TRBD1 (5 bases). Trimming stripped 8 bases from V and 1 base from J, with 11 bases between. The CDR3 totals 13 residues. Germline-derived CDR1 and CDR2 are MNHNS and SASEGT. CDR3 coding DNA: TGTGCCAGCTCGGGACCGTCGAACACTGAAGCTTTCTTT. Translating it yields CASSGPSNTEAFF.

The chain carries TRBV28 and TRBJ2-7; D unclear. The CDR3 runs to 15 residues. Trimming took off 6 bases at V and 6 bases at J, with 21 bases between the two ends. Germline values: CDR1 MDHEN, CDR2 SYDVKM. CDR3 loop: CASSFGSGSAAEQYF. The CDR3 DNA follows: TGTGCCAGCAGCTTCGGGTCGGGCTCAGCCGCCGAGCAGTACTTC.

This clone was counted ten times or more. Other DNA variants within this sample encode the same CDR3. The V call is TRBV7-8, the J call TRBJ2-3; no definite D call. The CDR3 is 12 residues long. The germline CDR1 and CDR2 sequences are SGHVS and FQNEAQ. V lost 7 bases and J lost 2, with 7 bases in between. The CDR3 DNA reads TGTGCCAGCACCCCCTACACAGATACGCAGTATTTT. Translating it yields CASTPYTDTQYF.

This clone was observed at least ten times. The CDR3 reads CASSYSSSGRIAYNEQFF. CDR3 DNA sequence: TGTGCCAGCAGTTACTCGTCTAGCGGGAGAATCGCCTACAATGAGCAGTTCTTC. The chain joins TRBV6-5 to TRBJ2-1; the match to TRBD2 covers 10 bases. Germline CDR1 MNHEY, CDR2 SVGAGI. The junction had 7 bases not matched to a gene; V was cut back by 0 bases and J by 2 bases. The CDR3 sequence is 18 residues long.

The V call is TRBV20-1, the J call TRBJ1-1, with D possibly being TRBD1 (6 bases). Germline V gene sequence: CDR1 DFQATT, CDR2 SNEGSKA (reference sequence). Between the trimmed V and J ends, which lost 8 bases and 5 bases, there was a span of 18 bases. The CDR3 extends over 13 amino acids. In DNA form, the CDR3 reads TGCAGTCCGCGCAGGGGTTCAATAACTGAAGCTTTCTTT. Protein product: CSPRRGSITEAFF.

This clone is medium-sized by share. The V and J genes are TRBV27 and TRBJ1-1, with D unclear. The CDR3 runs 13 residues. The V and J ends lost 6 bases and 1 base respectively, with 9 bases between them. Germline V gives CDR1 MNHEY, CDR2 SMNVEV (reference sequence). The CDR3 sequence is CASSLNRNTEAFF. CDR3 DNA sequence: TGTGCCAGCAGCCTAAACAGGAACACTGAAGCTTTCTTT.

This clone qualifies as medium-sized (0.01 to 0.1%). This chain links TRBV20-1 with TRBJ2-2; 8 bases map to TRBD1. Germline V gene sequence: CDR1 DFQATT, CDR2 SNEGSKA (reference sequence). V gave up 4 bases and J gave up 6 bases; unmatched junction bases: 7. This CDR3 region has 14 residues. The DNA for the CDR3 is TGCAGTGCTATGGGACAGGCCCCCGCCGGGGAGCTGTTTTTT. As protein: CSAMGQAPAGELFF.

By share, this clone ranks as medium-sized. The gene calls are TRBV12-3 or TRBV12-4 and TRBJ2-7; 11 bases map to TRBD1. The CDR3 totals 14 residues. V shed 5 bases and J 2 bases; nucleotides not matched to a gene: 2. CDR3 nucleotide sequence: TGTGCCAGCAGTACGGGACAGGGGGCCTACGAGCAGTACTTC. This gives the protein CASSTGQGAYEQYF.

By sample fraction, this clone is medium-sized. The J gene is TRBJ2-7, the V gene TRBV28; perhaps D is TRBD1 or TRBD2 (5 bases each). CDR3 size: 12 residues. CDR1 and CDR2 (germline): MDHEN, SYDVKM. Trimming pared 6 bases from V and 7 bases from J, leaving 13 bases between. The CDR3 sequence is CASSSGPREQYF. As DNA, the CDR3 is TGTGCCAGCAGCTCGGGACCGCGGGAGCAGTACTTC.

The sample holds a few counts of this clone. This rearrangement joins TRBV28 to TRBJ2-7, with D tentatively TRBD1 (6 bases). The CDR3 loop spans 13 amino acids. V was pared by 6 bases and J by 3 bases, with 12 bases between. Per germline, CDR1 MDHEN and CDR2 SYDVKM. The CDR3, as DNA: TGTGCCAGCAGCAGACAGGCCATCTACGAGCAGTACTTC. Encoded protein: CASSRQAIYEQYF.

Remarks on this clone: At one boundary the junction diverges from the germline segment, which might be a read error. V and J are TRBV6-5 and TRBJ2-5, with TRBD1 matching 7 bases. CDR1 is MNHEY and CDR2 is SVGAGI in the germline V gene. The CDR3 contains 19 residues. CDR3 sequence (DNA): TGTGCCAGCAGTTACTCAACCGGGACAGTAGGGGTAAAGAAAGAGACCAAGTACTTC. Amino acids: CASSYSTGTVGVKKETKYF.

In its sample, this clone was seen many times. This rearrangement joins TRBV30 to TRBJ1-4; maybe TRBD1 (6 bases). The CDR3 is 12 residues long. Trimming removed 5 bases at V and 13 bases at J, with 17 bases between. CDR1 and CDR2 from the germline V gene are GTSNPN and SVGIG (reference sequence). CDR3 bases: TGTGCCTGGGAGATGTTTGGGGGCCGACTGTTTTTT. Translated: CAWEMFGGRLFF. The full variable domain, completed using reference TRBV30 and TRBJ1-4, is SQTIHQWPATLVQPVGSPLSLECTVEGTSNPNLYWYRQAAGRGLQLLFYSVGIGQISSEVPQNLSASRPQDRQFILSSKKLLLSDSGFYLCAWEMFGGRLFFGSGTQLSVL.

Concerning this clone itself: The junction departs from germline at one end; a sequencing error may be responsible. This chain links TRBV3-1 with TRBJ1-6; tentative D call: TRBD1 (5 bases). Germline V lookup: CDR1 LGHDT, CDR2 YNNKEL (reference sequence). This CDR3 region has 16 residues. Here the CDR3 DNA reads TGTGCCAGCACCCAAGTGGGGGGAACCTATAATTCACCCCTCAACTTT. Its protein is CASTQVGGTYNSPLNF. Combining the CDR3 with reference TRBV3-1 and TRBJ1-6 gives the whole variable domain DTAVSQTPKYLVTQMGNDKSIKCEQNLGHDTMYWYKQDSKKFLKIMFSYNNKELIINETVPNRFSPKSPDKAHLNLHINSLELGDSAVYFCASTQVGGTYNSPLNFGNGTRLTVT.

This clone was seen repeatedly, ten times or more. This chain joins TRBV4-1 and TRBJ1-1; the D is unclear. V lost 4 bases and J lost 3, with 6 bases in between. This CDR3 spans 12 amino acids. Germline V gene sequence: CDR1 MGHRA, CDR2 YSYEKL. CDR3 region: CASSPGDTEAFF. The CDR3 nucleotides read TGCGCCAGCAGCCCCGGGGACACTGAAGCTTTCTTT.

V and J are TRBV2 and TRBJ2-1, with a tentative D call TRBD2 (5 bases). Germline V gives CDR1 SNHLY, CDR2 FYNNEI. Trimming shortened V by 1 base and J by 3 bases, and 13 bases separated the two germline ends. This CDR3 region has 16 residues. CDR3 loop: CASSEVLIGSYNEQFF. In nucleotides, the CDR3 is TGTGCCAGCAGTGAAGTACTCATAGGGAGCTACAATGAGCAGTTCTTC.

The V and J genes are TRBV9 and TRBJ2-1; TRBD1 matches 7 bases. The CDR3 has 16 amino acids. V shed 0 bases and J 1 base; nucleotides not matched to a gene: 4. Germline-derived CDR1 and CDR2 are SGDLS and YYNGEE. Here the CDR3 DNA reads TGTGCCAGCAGCGTAGCCCCGGGACAGTCCTACAATGAGCAGTTCTTC. As protein: CASSVAPGQSYNEQFF. Looking up the rest from reference TRBV9 and TRBJ2-1 gives the full variable domain: DSGVTQTPKHLITATGQRVTLRCSPRSGDLSVYWYQQSLDQGLQFLIQYYNGEERAKGNILERFSAQQFPDLHSELNLSSLELGDSALYFCASSVAPGQSYNEQFFGPGTRLTVL.